The clone carrying this T cell receptor (beta chain) showed up just a few times. The germline gives CDR1 MNHEY, CDR2 SVGEGT. The CDR3 is 13 residues long. Between the trimmed V and J ends, which lost 6 bases and 5 bases, there was a span of 11 bases. The time point denotes: healthy volunteer bleed at 6 weeks. Whole blood that had not been fractionated was the source of extracted total RNA. As the library was built, unique molecular identifiers were attached to individual cDNA molecules. Authors' analysis steps: Sample-level TCR yields exhibited a median of approximately 88,000, with a range of about 20,000 to 750,000. TCRdb redid the calling of the RACE reads with MiXCR, one entry per CDR3 protein. It is TCRdb's table, rather than the study itself, that gives the V and J calls and clone size. Seen here are more than 75,000 distinct CDR3 sequences, about 8.6% observed once, and the top ten hold about 1.4%.

The entry originates in a study of human T cells and chemical hapten exposure. The sequenced material came from whole blood. The TCR was taken from a male donor in good health. Some clones in this sample may be carry-over from other donors' samples. The chain joins TRBV6-2 or TRBV6-3 to TRBJ1-5, with D possibly TRBD1 on 5 matching bases. The CDR3 bases are TGTGCCAGCAGAGGGGTTTTAGATCAGCCCCAGCATTTT. It translates to CASRGVLDQPQHF.